This TCR beta chain is drawn from a study of T cells after yellow fever vaccination (dated by TCRdb to the late 2010s). Some background on the complete study: The SMART-Seq v4 Ultra Low Input RNA kit was used to prepare libraries from fractions with low cell numbers. To follow T-cell clones before and after both primary and booster YFV17D yellow fever vaccination, bulk TCR alpha and beta repertoires underwent longitudinal sequencing. Blood was drawn at multiple timepoints before and after primary and secondary immunization, with bulk PBMC replicates and cell subsets isolated. The cohort comprised two healthy male donors, one aged 18 to 30 and one aged 30 to 39 years.

What the treatment or condition label conveys for this sample: live attenuated yellow fever vaccine strain. At each blood-draw timepoint, two biological replicates of bulk PBMCs were collected. PBMCs were isolated from peripheral blood using a standard Ficoll-Paque protocol. TriZol was used to extract RNA from bulk PBMCs, CD4 and CD8 fractions, and dextramer-positive and dextramer-negative fractions. V loses 7 bases of germline sequence and J loses 2 bases, and the interval between the two ends is 11 bases. The CDR3, from cysteine to phenylalanine, totals 14 residues. CDR3 DNA only is kept here, 42 bases in frame from base 1. The germline V gene (reference sequence) gives CDR1 as MNHEY and CDR2 as SMNVEV. Results the study describes overall, beyond this receptor: FACS-sorted repertoires could contain abundant contaminating clonotypes from the bulk population, so computational filtering was required. The study included only a couple of donors, which limits how far the findings can be generalized. Compared with the primary T-cell response, the secondary T-cell response was weaker but faster, peaking on day 5 rather than day 15. After the booster, most of the clones that had expanded following primary vaccination were detected again (approximately 96% of CD4 and around 90% of CD8), which suggests that memory was broadly maintained. A small fraction of clonotypes appeared in both the CD4 and CD8 compartments, likely as a result of convergent recombination.

Synthesis of TCR cDNA relied on 5'RACE template switching, a step that introduced a universal primer site along with unique molecular identifiers. cDNA synthesis was primed from both the TCR alpha and TCR beta constant segments. Library amplification used two PCR steps, and the second PCR step added sample barcodes and sequencing adapters. Sequencing of the libraries was done on either Illumina HiSeq 2500 (2x100 bp) or NovaSeq (2x150 bp). Under the source paper's analysis protocol: MIGEC was used to demultiplex reads and collapse the reads into UMI consensus sequences, and MiXCR was used for V(D)J alignment. Vaccine-responding clonotypes were identified with edgeR using replicate PBMC samples, with FDR below 0.01 and a log2 fold change above 5 up to day 15 being required. Each bulk clonotype received a CD4 or CD8 identity based on whether the sequenced CD4 or CD8 repertoire contained that clonotype at higher abundance. TCRdb reprocessed the public reads (quality trimming at Q25 with fastp, clone calling with MiXCR) and kept in-frame beta chains. Rows are unified per CDR3 protein, each entry keeping the most common DNA and genes. The authors' filters were not applied to this entry. Here the sample has hundreds of thousands of distinct CDR3 sequences; roughly 12% occur a single time. The top ten hold 11% to 15% of the sample.

This clonotype was counted a few times. Its specific antigen is unknown. No per-base quality is available; no much larger clone lies one base away. The chain links TRBV27 with TRBJ2-2, with no confident D gene call. This TCR came from a man aged 25-45 years who received the YFV17D yellow fever vaccine. Sequences were derived from PBMCs, sampled on the day of the yellow fever booster vaccination. The CDR3 amino acid sequence is: CASKIARNTGELFF. The sequence in DNA is TGTGCCAGCAAGATTGCCCGAAACACCGGGGAGCTGTTTTTT.